This T cell receptor beta chain derives from a study of blood T cell repertoires in COVID-19. Germline values: CDR1 LNHNV, CDR2 YYDKDF (reference sequence). The CDR3 runs 14 residues. V lost 1 base and J 6 bases, leaving 10 bases between the germline ends. Exposed volunteers were people who met a COVID-19 case within 2 weeks before study entry. TCRdb's table, derived via immunoSEQ multiplex PCR, lists solely in-frame clones and lacks some. Here the sample spans hundreds of thousands of clones, 85% to 90% being singletons. The sample was PBMCs or T cells enriched from blood (not recorded which). The sequence came from a man aged 25 to 45 who had been exposed to COVID-19. The chain is built from TRBV15 and TRBJ1-5; D gene uncertain. The CDR3 nucleotides are TGTGCCACCAGCAGAGGACAAGACGGTCAGCCCCAGCATTTT. Translation gives CATSRGQDGQPQHF.